Listed here is a single T cell receptor (beta chain). No antigen is known for it. This specimen comes from a study of T cell clonotyping in hematopoietic cell transplantation. Background on the study: Cytoreduction preceded collection of pretransplant recipient samples. Regarding the study as a whole: Pathologically expanded recipient clonotypes increased progressively from day 30 to day 180 as diversity fell.

Trimming removed 4 bases at V and 1 base at J, with 19 bases between. CDR3 length: 17 residues. CDR1 SGHVS and CDR2 FQNEAQ come from the germline V gene. Time point defined: recipient sample about 28 days before transplant, after cytoreduction. Here immunoSEQ multiplex PCR was the method, and the copy in TCRdb shows in-frame clones only, minus some. Among several thousand clones listed, 65% to 80% were seen once. The gene calls are TRBV7-8 and TRBJ1-2, with TRBD1 as a possible D gene (6 bases). This clonotype was sampled from a man aged 55 to 70 with acute myeloid leukemia. Some clones in this sample may be carry-over from other donors' samples. Sequencing was performed on peripheral blood mononuclear cells, taken before stem cell transplant. CDR3 sequence reads: CASSSHPTGPDNYGYTF. The CDR3 DNA sequence: TGTGCCAGCAGCTCGCATCCTACAGGGCCGGATAACTATGGCTACACCTTC.